What follows are 31 T cell receptor beta chains derived from one specimen sequenced in a study of T cells in tuberculosis. The data were produced by immunoSEQ multiplex PCR, yet TCRdb's version contains in-frame clones alone and is incomplete. In the table there are tens of thousands of clones, under 95% of which are singletons. Material: PBMCs. The receptor source for this set is a donor aged 5 to 30 with latent tuberculosis or without tuberculosis infection. Some clones in this sample may be carry-over from other donors' samples.

In DNA, the CDR3 is TGTGCCAGCAGCCTTAACAGGGGTGCTACTGAAGCTTTCTTT. Amino acids: CASSLNRGATEAFF. This chain links TRBV7-2 with TRBJ1-1, with TRBD1 matching over 7 bases. Germline V gene data show CDR1 as SGHTA and CDR2 as FQGNSA. Trimming removed 5 bases from V and 5 bases from J; junction bases left unmatched: 8. The CDR3 loop spans 14 amino acids.

The chain joins TRBV10-3 to TRBJ1-2, with 8 bases fitting TRBD1. Per the germline V gene, CDR1 is ENHRY and CDR2 is SYGVKD. V shed 10 bases, J shed 7 bases, and the junction held 5 bases outside the gene matches. This CDR3 contains 11 residues. The CDR3 spells CATRTGSGYTF. CDR3 bases: TGTGCCACCCGGACAGGGAGTGGCTACACCTTC.

This chain joins TRBV7-8 and TRBJ1-1, with unresolved D. CDR3 length: 15 amino acids. Trimming removed 1 base from V and 1 base from J, with 10 bases in between. The germline gives CDR1 SGHVS, CDR2 FQNEAQ. Here the CDR3 reads CASSLVRSGNTEAFF. CDR3 DNA: TGTGCCAGCAGCTTAGTTCGCAGCGGGAACACTGAAGCTTTCTTT. Based on the CDR3 plus reference TRBV7-8 and TRBJ1-1, the full variable domain is GAGVSQSPRYKVAKRGQDVALRCDPISGHVSLFWYQQALGQGPEFLTYFQNEAQLDKSGLPSDRFFAERPEGSVSTLKIQRTQQEDSAVYLCASSLVRSGNTEAFFGQGTRLTVV.

V gene TRBV28 combines with J gene TRBJ1-5; 7 bases fit TRBD1. Germline V CDR1 and CDR2: MDHEN, SYDVKM. V was clipped by 7 bases and J by 6 bases; unmatched bases: 9. This CDR3 comprises 14 residues. The CDR3 reads CASIFTGVGQPQHF. CDR3 bases: TGTGCCAGCATTTTCACAGGGGTGGGTCAGCCCCAGCATTTT.

V is TRBV27 and J is TRBJ2-7; TRBD1 matches at 7 bases. J was trimmed by 5 bases and V by 5 bases; bases with no gene match: 3. Germline values: CDR1 MNHEY, CDR2 SMNVEV (reference sequence). This CDR3 spans 12 amino acids. The DNA for the CDR3 is TGTGCCAGCAGTCATGGGACAGACGAGCAGTACTTC. Amino acids: CASSHGTDEQYF.

The genes are TRBV10-2 and TRBJ2-1; possibly TRBD1 for D (6 bases). This CDR3 region has 12 residues. With 7 bases removed from V and 6 bases from J, the gap between germline ends came to 10 bases. Per the germline V gene, CDR1 is WSHSY and CDR2 is SAAADI. The chain's CDR3 is CASKEGGNEQFF. In nucleotides, the CDR3 is TGCGCCAGCAAAGAAGGGGGCAATGAGCAGTTCTTC.

This chain uses TRBV4-2 with TRBJ2-7; perhaps TRBD2 as D (6 bases). With 0 bases removed from V and 3 bases from J, the gap between germline ends came to 15 bases. This CDR3 contains 16 residues. In germline, CDR1 is LGHNA, CDR2 YNFKEQ. CDR3 in amino acids: CASSQEIGTSDYEQYF. As DNA, the CDR3 is TGTGCCAGCAGCCAAGAGATCGGGACTTCAGACTACGAGCAGTACTTC.

The rearrangement links TRBV6-5 to TRBJ1-2, with D uncertain. This CDR3 is 14 amino acids long. V was shortened by 4 bases and J by 4 bases, with 13 bases between the two germline ends. The germline CDR1 and CDR2 sequences are MNHEY and SVGAGI. The CDR3 coding sequence is TGTGCCAGCAGTTCCCTCGGAGTGGGCTATGGCTACACCTTC. Protein sequence: CASSSLGVGYGYTF.

The V and J genes are TRBV28 and TRBJ2-3, with a possible D match to TRBD2 (6 bases). The CDR3 totals 18 residues. The germline CDR1 and CDR2 sequences are MDHEN and SYDVKM. Trimming took 4 bases from V and 1 from J, leaving 21 bases between them. The CDR3 region is CASSSGTGTHRGTDTQYF. CDR3 in DNA: TGTGCCAGCAGTTCCGGAACCGGGACTCACCGGGGCACAGATACGCAGTATTTT.

The chain links TRBV7-6 to TRBJ1-2; D is unresolved. CDR1 is SGHVS and CDR2 is FNYEAQ in the germline V gene. The length of the CDR3 is 13 residues. Trimming pared 1 base from V and 2 bases from J, leaving 5 bases between. The CDR3 sequence: CASSLDENYGYTF. CDR3 DNA: TGTGCCAGCAGCTTAGACGAGAACTATGGCTACACCTTC.

V and J are TRBV2 and TRBJ1-2, with 10 bases that match TRBD1. J gave up 2 bases and V 7 bases, and 10 bases lay outside the gene matches. The CDR3 runs to 16 residues. CDR1 is SNHLY, CDR2 FYNNEI, per germline. The CDR3 loop reads CASNPTGGSQNYGYTF. As DNA, the CDR3 is TGTGCCAGCAATCCGACAGGGGGCTCACAAAACTATGGCTACACCTTC.

The genes are TRBV6-5 and TRBJ1-1; D is possibly TRBD1 (5 bases). CDR1 MNHEY and CDR2 SVGAGI come from the germline V gene. This CDR3 has 14 residues. V shed 2 bases and J shed 6 bases, with 13 bases lying between them. The CDR3 bases are TGTGCCAGCAGTTACCTAGGGCAGGGCGCTGAAGCTTTCTTT. The encoded protein is CASSYLGQGAEAFF.

The chain links TRBV15 to TRBJ2-7; D perhaps matches TRBD1 (5 bases). Trimming stripped 6 bases from V and 6 bases from J, with 15 bases between. This CDR3 region has 13 residues. The germline CDR1 and CDR2 sequences are LNHNV and YYDKDF (reference sequence). The CDR3 loop reads CATRDTAGGEQYF. In nucleotides, the CDR3 is TGTGCCACCAGGGACACTGCCGGCGGCGAGCAGTACTTC. The full variable domain, completed using reference TRBV15 and TRBJ2-7, is DAMVIQNPRYQVTQFGKPVTLSCSQTLNHNVMYWYQQKSSQAPKLLFHYYDKDFNNEADTPDNFQSRRPNTSFCFLDIRSPGLGDTAMYLCATRDTAGGEQYFGPGTRLTVT.

The chain is built from TRBV28 and TRBJ2-7; D unclear. CDR3 length: 12 residues. V was clipped by 6 bases and J by 2 bases, with 8 bases between them. Germline lookup yields CDR1 MDHEN and CDR2 SYDVKM. DNA of the CDR3: TGTGCCAGCAGCCCATACACCTACGAGCAGTACTTC. It yields the protein CASSPYTYEQYF.

The rearrangement links TRBV7-9 to TRBJ2-7; 7 bases map to TRBD1. Germline CDR1 reads SEHNR; CDR2 reads FQNEAQ (reference sequence). V gave up 4 bases and J gave up 6 bases; unmatched junction bases: 15. CDR3 size: 16 residues. CDR3 DNA sequence: TGTGCCAGCAGCTCGACTCCGGACAGGTCGCTCACCGAGCAGTACTTC. It encodes CASSSTPDRSLTEQYF.

The chain employs TRBV7-9 and TRBJ2-6; D gene uncertain. Germline V gene sequence: CDR1 SEHNR, CDR2 FQNEAQ (reference sequence). Trimming cost V 7 bases and J 0 bases, with 13 bases left between them. The CDR3 contains 16 residues. CDR3 amino acids: CASTPFTSSGANVLTF. DNA for the CDR3: TGTGCCAGCACCCCTTTTACGAGCTCTGGGGCCAACGTCCTGACTTTC.

V gene TRBV6-1 combines with J gene TRBJ1-1; D gene unclear. The germline CDR1 and CDR2 sequences are MNHNS and SASEGT. Trimming left V 2 bases short and J 6 bases short, with 7 bases between. The CDR3 covers 12 residues. The CDR3, as DNA: TGTGCCAGCAGTGAACCCCGTCCTGAAGCTTTCTTT. Translated, it gives CASSEPRPEAFF.

The V gene is TRBV5-1, the J gene TRBJ1-4; a weak D match, TRBD1 (5 bases). CDR3 size: 14 residues. Per germline, CDR1 SGHRS and CDR2 YFSETQ. Trimming removed 0 bases at V and 5 bases at J, with 8 bases between. The CDR3 DNA reads TGCGCCAGCAGCTTGGGACAGACAAATGAAAAACTGTTTTTT. The encoded protein is CASSLGQTNEKLFF. Supplemented by reference TRBV5-1 and TRBJ1-4, the full variable domain reads KAGVTQTPRYLIKTRGQQVTLSCSPISGHRSVSWYQQTPGQGLQFLFEYFSETQRNKGNFPGRFSGRQFSNSRSEMNVSTLELGDSALYLCASSLGQTNEKLFFGSGTQLSVL.

The J gene is TRBJ1-5, the V gene TRBV7-9; 9 bases align to TRBD1. Trimming removed 5 bases from V and 3 bases from J; junction bases left unmatched: 5. Germline V gene data show CDR1 as SEHNR and CDR2 as FQNEAQ (reference sequence). This CDR3 is 15 amino acids long. DNA for the CDR3: TGTGCCAGCAGCCCCGGGACAGGGAACAATCAGCCCCAGCATTTT. Amino acids: CASSPGTGNNQPQHF.

The chain combines TRBV6-6 with TRBJ1-1, with TRBD1 identical over 7 bases. CDR3 length equals 16 residues. The junction had 10 bases not matched to a gene; V was cut back by 6 bases and J by 0 bases. Germline V gives CDR1 MNHNY, CDR2 SVGAGI (reference sequence). The CDR3, as DNA: TGTGCCAGCAGCTCATCTACAGGGGACATGAACACTGAAGCTTTCTTT. Translation gives CASSSSTGDMNTEAFF.

The chain recombines TRBV28 with TRBJ1-5; no firm D call. The CDR3 contains 13 residues. Trimming removed 6 bases from V and 5 bases from J, with 11 bases in between. The germline CDR1 and CDR2 sequences are MDHEN and SYDVKM. CDR3 in DNA: TGTGCCAGCAGGACACGGTTCTATCAGCCCCAGCATTTT. This codes for CASRTRFYQPQHF.

This clone was counted a single time. V usage is TRBV4-1 and J usage is TRBJ1-1; 8 bases fit TRBD1. This CDR3 comprises 15 residues. V was pared by 3 bases and J by 3 bases, with 6 bases of the junction left unmatched. From germline, CDR1 is MGHRA and CDR2 YSYEKL. This CDR3 is CASSQTGARDTEAFF. DNA for the CDR3: TGCGCCAGCAGCCAGACAGGGGCTAGGGACACTGAAGCTTTCTTT.

Comments on this clone: This is likely a read error, given that the CDR3 carries no conserved phenylalanine or tryptophan at its end. No DNA is shown, since the ends of the CDR3 on it are uncertain; the CDR3 is the one TCRdb lists. This CDR3 reads CASSRSPTGLDIP. The V gene is TRBV2, the J gene TRBJ1-2; the table's D call TRBD1 went unverified against the DNA. Including both end residues, the CDR3 is 13 amino acids long. Per germline, CDR1 SNHLY and CDR2 FYNNEI.

The chain uses TRBV30 and TRBJ1-5; D is ambiguous. V gave up 0 bases and J gave up 6 bases, with 18 bases separating them. This CDR3 spans 16 amino acids. Germline CDR1 and CDR2: GTSNPN and SVGIG (reference sequence). CDR3 sequence reads: CAWSVTFIASGQPQHF. The CDR3 coding sequence is TGTGCCTGGAGTGTGACTTTCATAGCCTCGGGTCAGCCCCAGCATTTT.

The V gene is TRBV4-2, the J gene TRBJ2-3, with 12 bases fitting TRBD2. J was trimmed by 6 bases and V by 4 bases; bases with no gene match: 5. This CDR3 comprises 15 residues. From germline, CDR1 is LGHNA and CDR2 YNFKEQ. As DNA, the CDR3 is TGTGCCAGCAGCCGACTAGCGGGAGATCGGGATACGCAGTATTTT. Translating it yields CASSRLAGDRDTQYF.

J is TRBJ2-7 and V is TRBV5-1; 13 bases map to TRBD2. The junction had 8 bases not matched to a gene; V was cut back by 2 bases and J by 6 bases. Germline CDR1 and CDR2: SGHRS and YFSETQ. The length of the CDR3 is 16 residues. The CDR3 is CASSFQGLAGMVEQYF. CDR3 DNA: TGCGCCAGCAGCTTTCAGGGACTAGCGGGAATGGTCGAGCAGTACTTC.

This chain connects TRBV29-1 to TRBJ1-1; D ambiguous. This CDR3 has 12 amino acids. Germline V gene data show CDR1 as SQVTM and CDR2 as ANQGSEA. Trimming removed 5 bases from V and 1 base from J, with 8 bases in between. The CDR3 reads CSVYPGNTEAFF. CDR3 sequence (DNA): TGCAGCGTTTATCCAGGGAACACTGAAGCTTTCTTT.

The chain combines TRBV10-2 with TRBJ1-2; tentative D call: TRBD1 (6 bases). The CDR3 covers 12 residues. Trimming removed 4 bases from V and 5 bases from J, with 8 bases in between. CDR1 is WSHSY and CDR2 is SAAADI in the germline V gene. CDR3 sequence: CASSAGQYGYTF. Written as DNA, the CDR3 is TGCGCCAGCAGTGCTGGACAGTATGGCTACACCTTC.

This clone was counted once. The rearrangement joins TRBV27 to TRBJ2-7, with D perhaps matching TRBD2 (6 bases). This CDR3 region has 13 residues. The V gene's germline CDR1 is MNHEY and CDR2 SMNVEV (reference sequence). V was cut by 3 bases and J by 2 bases, with 8 bases left in between. The DNA for the CDR3 is TGTGCCAGCAGTTTTAGCGGCGCCTACGAGCAGTACTTC. This codes for CASSFSGAYEQYF.

The rearrangement uses TRBV5-6 and TRBJ2-4, with a possible D match to TRBD2 (7 bases). The V gene's germline CDR1 is SGHDT and CDR2 YYEEEE. The CDR3 is 19 amino acids. Trimming shortened V by 2 bases and J by 0 bases, and 21 bases separated the two germline ends. The CDR3 protein is CASSFEGGAMFLAKNIQYF. CDR3 coding DNA: TGTGCCAGCAGCTTCGAAGGGGGGGCAATGTTCCTAGCCAAAAACATTCAGTACTTC.

V is TRBV5-6 and J is TRBJ1-2; unclear D gene. The CDR3 is made up of 13 amino acids. Germline CDR1 SGHDT, CDR2 YYEEEE. With 3 bases removed from V and 5 bases from J, the gap between germline ends came to 11 bases. CDR3 coding DNA: TGTGCCAGCAGCTCAACGGAGGTTTATGGCTACACCTTC. Protein: CASSSTEVYGYTF. Full variable domain (outside the CDR3, taken from reference TRBV5-6 and TRBJ1-2): DAGVTQSPTHLIKTRGQQVTLRCSPKSGHDTVSWYQQALGQGPQFIFQYYEEEERQRGNFPDRFSGHQFPNYSSELNVNALLLGDSALYLCASSSTEVYGYTFGSGTRLTVV.